The subject of this entry is one TCR beta chain. Looked up from germline, CDR1 is MNHNS and CDR2 is SASEGT. The CDR3 covers 17 residues. V lost 2 bases, J lost 4 bases, and 15 bases lay in between. Per the authors' pipeline: The distant-metastasis classifier for papillary thyroid cancer was built from CDR3 differences across clinicopathological groups. TCRdb re-analyzed the PCR reads through MiXCR. TCRdb, not the original authors, processed these V and J calls. The sample yields approximately 15,000 clones, about 3.7% seen once. This entry is derived from a study of metastatic and nonmetastatic thyroid tumors. The wider study: Thyroid patients, malignant and benign, had repertoires compared across blood and tumor or nodule tissue.

All patients were untreated before thyroid surgery. The rearrangement uses TRBV6-1 and TRBJ1-6; maybe TRBD1 (6 bases). Sequenced sample: tumor tissue. The clonotype comes from a female donor with papillary thyroid cancer or a benign thyroid nodule (not recorded which). Some clones in this sample may be carry-over from other donors' samples. In DNA form, the CDR3 reads TGTGCCAGCAGTGAAAGTTTGGCAGGGGTGTATAATTCACCCCTCCACTTT. The encoded protein is CASSESLAGVYNSPLHF.